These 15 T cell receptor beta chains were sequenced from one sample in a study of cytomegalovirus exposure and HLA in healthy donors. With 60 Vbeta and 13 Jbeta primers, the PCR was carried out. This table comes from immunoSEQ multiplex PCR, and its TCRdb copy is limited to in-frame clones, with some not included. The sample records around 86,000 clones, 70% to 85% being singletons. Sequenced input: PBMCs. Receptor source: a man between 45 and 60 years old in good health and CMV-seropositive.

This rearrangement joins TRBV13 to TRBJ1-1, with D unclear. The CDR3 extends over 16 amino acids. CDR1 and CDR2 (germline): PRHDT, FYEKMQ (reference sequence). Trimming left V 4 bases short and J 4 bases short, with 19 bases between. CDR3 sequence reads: CASSSNTGSEGTEAFF. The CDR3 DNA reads TGTGCCAGCAGCTCCAATACGGGGTCCGAGGGCACTGAAGCTTTCTTT. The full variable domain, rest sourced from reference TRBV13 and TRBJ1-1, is AAGVIQSPRHLIKEKRETATLKCYPIPRHDTVYWYQQGPGQDPQFLISFYEKMQSDKGSIPDRFSAQQFSDYHSELNMSSLELGDSALYFCASSSNTGSEGTEAFFGQGTRLTVV.

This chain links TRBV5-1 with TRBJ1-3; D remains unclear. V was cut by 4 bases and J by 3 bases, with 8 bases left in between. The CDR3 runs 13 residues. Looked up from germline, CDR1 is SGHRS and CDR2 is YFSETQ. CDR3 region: CASSAGVGNTIYF. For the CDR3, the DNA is TGCGCCAGCAGCGCTGGAGTTGGAAACACCATATATTTT. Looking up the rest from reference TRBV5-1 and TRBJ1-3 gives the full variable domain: KAGVTQTPRYLIKTRGQQVTLSCSPISGHRSVSWYQQTPGQGLQFLFEYFSETQRNKGNFPGRFSGRQFSNSRSEMNVSTLELGDSALYLCASSAGVGNTIYFGEGSWLTVV.

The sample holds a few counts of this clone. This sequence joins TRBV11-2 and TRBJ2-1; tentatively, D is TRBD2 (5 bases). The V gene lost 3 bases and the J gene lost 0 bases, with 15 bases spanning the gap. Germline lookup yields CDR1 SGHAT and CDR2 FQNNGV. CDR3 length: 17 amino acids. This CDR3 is CASSLRPPEGSYNEQFF. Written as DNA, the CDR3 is TGTGCCAGCAGCTTGAGGCCCCCTGAGGGCTCCTACAATGAGCAGTTCTTC.

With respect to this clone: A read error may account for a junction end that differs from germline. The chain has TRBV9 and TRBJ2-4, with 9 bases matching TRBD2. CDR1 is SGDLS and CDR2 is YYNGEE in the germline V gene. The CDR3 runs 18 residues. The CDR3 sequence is CASSVAFASGKLINSQYF. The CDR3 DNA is TGTGCCAGCAGCGTAGCTTTTGCTAGCGGGAAATTGATAAACAGTCAGTACTTC.

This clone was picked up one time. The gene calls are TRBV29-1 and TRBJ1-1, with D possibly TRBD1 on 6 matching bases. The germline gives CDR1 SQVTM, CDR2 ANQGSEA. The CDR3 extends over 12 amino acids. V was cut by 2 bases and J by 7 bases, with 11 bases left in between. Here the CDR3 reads CSVERSGVEAFF. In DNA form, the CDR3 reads TGCAGCGTTGAAAGGTCAGGGGTTGAAGCTTTCTTT.

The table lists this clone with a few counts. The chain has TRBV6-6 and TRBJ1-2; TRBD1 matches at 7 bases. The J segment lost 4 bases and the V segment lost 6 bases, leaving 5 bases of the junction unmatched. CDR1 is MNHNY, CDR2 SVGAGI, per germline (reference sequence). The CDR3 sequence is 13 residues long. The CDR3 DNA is TGTGCCAGCAGCCCCGGGACAGTCTATGGCTACACCTTC. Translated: CASSPGTVYGYTF.

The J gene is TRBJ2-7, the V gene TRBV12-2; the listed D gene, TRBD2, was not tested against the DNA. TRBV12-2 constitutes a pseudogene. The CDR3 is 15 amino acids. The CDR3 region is CASRWTSGIGDEQYF. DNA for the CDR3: TGTGCAAGTCGTTGGACTAGCGGAATAGGGGACGAGCAGTACTTC.

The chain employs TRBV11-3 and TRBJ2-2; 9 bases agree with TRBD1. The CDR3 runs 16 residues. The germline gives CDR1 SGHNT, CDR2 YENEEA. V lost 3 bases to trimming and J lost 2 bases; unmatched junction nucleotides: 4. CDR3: CASSFGTGTNTGELFF. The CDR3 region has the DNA TGTGCCAGCAGCTTCGGGACAGGGACCAACACCGGGGAGCTGTTTTTT.

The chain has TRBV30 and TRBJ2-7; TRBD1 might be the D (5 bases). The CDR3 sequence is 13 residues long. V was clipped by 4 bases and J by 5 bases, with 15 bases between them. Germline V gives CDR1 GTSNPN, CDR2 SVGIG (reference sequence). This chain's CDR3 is CAWNWQGSHEQYF. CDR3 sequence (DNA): TGTGCCTGGAATTGGCAGGGTTCCCACGAGCAGTACTTC.

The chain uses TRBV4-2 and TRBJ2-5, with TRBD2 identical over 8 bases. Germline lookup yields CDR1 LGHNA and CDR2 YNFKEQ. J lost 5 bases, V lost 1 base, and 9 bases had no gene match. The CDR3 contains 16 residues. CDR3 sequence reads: CASSQGSSTGGETQYF. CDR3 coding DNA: TGTGCCAGCAGCCAAGGTTCATCGACGGGAGGGGAGACCCAGTACTTC.

The CDR3 region is CASSQVYVAGATGYEQYF. In nucleotides, the CDR3 is TGCGCCAGCAGCCAAGTGTACGTAGCGGGAGCGACAGGGTACGAGCAGTACTTC. This chain uses TRBV4-1 with TRBJ2-7, with 9 positions matching TRBD2. CDR1 and CDR2 (germline): MGHRA, YSYEKL. V gave up 1 base and J gave up 4 bases; unmatched junction bases: 14. CDR3 length: 18 amino acids.

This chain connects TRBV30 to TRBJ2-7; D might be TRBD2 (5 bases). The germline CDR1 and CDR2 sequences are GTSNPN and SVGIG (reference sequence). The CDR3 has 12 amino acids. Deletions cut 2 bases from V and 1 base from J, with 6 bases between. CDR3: CAWSRGSYEQYF. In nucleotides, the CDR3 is TGTGCCTGGAGTCGGGGATCCTACGAGCAGTACTTC.

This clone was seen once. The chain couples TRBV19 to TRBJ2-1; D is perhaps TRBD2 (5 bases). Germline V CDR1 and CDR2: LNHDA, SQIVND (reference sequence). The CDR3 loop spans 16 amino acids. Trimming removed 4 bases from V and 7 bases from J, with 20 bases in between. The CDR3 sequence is CASSKGPAAGSNEQFF. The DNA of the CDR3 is TGTGCCAGTAGTAAAGGACCCGCTGCTGGGAGTAATGAGCAGTTCTTC.

DNA for the CDR3: TGTGCCAGCAGCCTGACTAGCCGGGGTGAGCAGTTCTTC. Its translation is CASSLTSRGEQFF. The gene calls are TRBV14 and TRBJ2-1, with 7 nucleotides matching TRBD2. Germline assignment: CDR1 SGHDN and CDR2 FVKESK. J lost 9 bases, V lost 4 bases, and 6 bases had no gene match. The CDR3 length is 13 residues.

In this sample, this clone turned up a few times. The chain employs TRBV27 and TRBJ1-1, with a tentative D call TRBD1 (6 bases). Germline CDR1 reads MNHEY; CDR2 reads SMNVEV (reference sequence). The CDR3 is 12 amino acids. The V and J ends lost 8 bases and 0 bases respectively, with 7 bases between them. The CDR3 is CASGQLNTEAFF. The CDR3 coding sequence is TGTGCCAGCGGACAGCTGAACACTGAAGCTTTCTTT.